Presented here are 15 T cell receptor beta chains from one specimen sequenced in a study of radiotherapy plus CTLA-4 blockade in lung cancer. Sequenced by immunoSEQ multiplex PCR; TCRdb stores in-frame clones only, minus some. This table holds 85,000 to 120,000 clones, more than 75% found once. Material: peripheral blood, obtained from a patient treated with radiotherapy plus ipilimumab. The receptors here all came from a human donor with non-small cell lung cancer that progressed on radiotherapy plus ipilimumab. Some clones in this sample may be carry-over from other donors' samples.

V is TRBV9 and J is TRBJ2-2; weak D call: TRBD1 (5 bases). Germline V gene sequence: CDR1 SGDLS, CDR2 YYNGEE. The CDR3 is made up of 14 amino acids. V lost 0 bases and J 5 bases, leaving 8 bases between the germline ends. This CDR3 is CASSVGQGTGELFF. The CDR3 DNA reads as TGTGCCAGCAGCGTAGGTCAGGGTACCGGGGAGCTGTTTTTT.

This clone appeared once. The chain uses TRBV4-2 and TRBJ2-1; weak D call: TRBD1 (5 bases). The CDR3 has 15 residues. The ends were cut back, 1 base at V and 8 bases at J, with 15 bases in the middle. Germline-derived CDR1 and CDR2 are LGHNA and YNFKEQ. CDR3 DNA: TGTGCCAGCAGCCAAGTTTTGAGAAGGGGCCATGAGCAGTTCTTC. Translated, it gives CASSQVLRRGHEQFF.

V is TRBV30 and J is TRBJ1-6; D is undetermined. Trimming took 4 bases from V and 9 from J, leaving 22 bases between them. The CDR3 is 16 amino acids. Germline V gene lookup returns CDR1 GTSNPN and CDR2 SVGIG (reference sequence). The CDR3 region has the DNA TGTGCCTGGAAGAAGCCCCCGAGAGGAAGAATTTCACCCCTCCACTTT. This codes for CAWKKPPRGRISPLHF.

This chain joins TRBV5-6 and TRBJ2-5, with D tentatively TRBD1 (6 bases). Looked up from germline, CDR1 is SGHDT and CDR2 is YYEEEE. This CDR3 comprises 13 residues. The V end was cut by 5 bases, the J end by 2 bases, with 10 bases between. CDR3: CASSWDTQETQYF. Here the CDR3 DNA reads TGTGCCAGCAGTTGGGACACGCAAGAGACCCAGTACTTC.

J is TRBJ1-2 and V is TRBV7-9, with D uncertain. Trimming cost V 3 bases and J 4 bases, with 9 bases left between them. Germline loops: CDR1 SEHNR, CDR2 FQNEAQ (reference sequence). The CDR3 has 13 amino acids. CDR3 residues: CASSFMDGYGYTF. CDR3 DNA sequence: TGTGCCAGCAGCTTCATGGACGGCTATGGCTACACCTTC.

This clone was detected once. The rearrangement uses TRBV18 and TRBJ1-1; the D gene is possibly TRBD1 (5 bases). Germline V lookup: CDR1 KGHSH, CDR2 LQKENI. The CDR3 loop spans 16 amino acids. Trimming removed 3 bases from V and 0 bases from J, with 14 bases in between. CDR3 sequence reads: CASSPRDLQLNTEAFF. Here the CDR3 DNA reads TGTGCCAGCTCACCCCGGGACCTACAACTGAACACTGAAGCTTTCTTT.

The chain links TRBV18 to TRBJ1-5; 8 bases are shared with TRBD1. Germline assignment: CDR1 KGHSH and CDR2 LQKENI. CDR3 size: 16 residues. Losses at the gene ends were 3 bases for V and 5 bases for J; bases not matched to a gene: 9. The CDR3 region has the DNA TGTGCCAGCTCACCCAACGTGGGACAGGTAGATCAGCCCCAGCATTTT. This sequence encodes CASSPNVGQVDQPQHF.

The rearrangement uses TRBV19 and TRBJ2-3; TRBD1 is a possible D gene (6 bases). V lost 5 bases to trimming and J lost 0 bases, with 18 bases between them. The CDR3 sequence is 17 residues long. The germline gives CDR1 LNHDA, CDR2 SQIVND (reference sequence). In DNA form, the CDR3 reads TGTGCCAGTAGTTCACGGACAGCCAAAACTAGCACAGATACGCAGTATTTT. Protein: CASSSRTAKTSTDTQYF.

This clone was seen only once. The rearrangement uses TRBV5-6 and TRBJ1-2, with D uncertain. V lost 0 bases and J 4 bases, leaving 16 bases between the germline ends. This CDR3 is built from 16 residues. CDR1 and CDR2 (germline): SGHDT, YYEEEE. The DNA for the CDR3 is TGTGCCAGCAGCTTGGCCTTTGCACAGAATATCTATGGCTACACCTTC. Translating it yields CASSLAFAQNIYGYTF.

The chain couples TRBV6-1 to TRBJ1-2; D unresolved. V was shortened by 1 base and J by 5 bases, with 8 bases between the two germline ends. Germline assignment: CDR1 MNHNS and CDR2 SASEGT. The CDR3 spans 13 residues. In DNA form, the CDR3 reads TGTGCCAGCAGTGAAGTACAAGCTTATGGCTACACCTTC. Its translation is CASSEVQAYGYTF.

The chain uses TRBV4-2 and TRBJ2-1, with D possibly matching TRBD1 (6 bases). Per the germline V gene, CDR1 is LGHNA and CDR2 is YNFKEQ. V was clipped by 4 bases and J by 0 bases, with 10 bases between them. The CDR3 spans 15 residues. The CDR3 protein is CASSLRRGSYNEQFF. For the CDR3, the DNA is TGTGCCAGCAGCCTACGCAGGGGCTCCTACAATGAGCAGTTCTTC.

The rearrangement links TRBV14 to TRBJ2-1, with D possibly being TRBD1 or TRBD2 (6 bases each). Trimming left V 4 bases short and J 8 bases short, with 24 bases between. Germline CDR1 and CDR2: SGHDN and FVKESK. The CDR3 sequence is 17 residues long. The CDR3 sequence: CASSPGRKGGGRHEQFF. Written as DNA, the CDR3 is TGTGCCAGCAGCCCAGGAAGGAAAGGGGGAGGTAGGCATGAGCAGTTCTTC.

DNA of the CDR3: TGTGCCAGCAGCCCCAGGACAGCAACTAATGAAAAACTGTTTTTT. Its protein product is CASSPRTATNEKLFF. The chain recombines TRBV9 with TRBJ1-4, with D perhaps TRBD1 (6 bases). V was cut by 4 bases and J by 0 bases, with 10 bases left in between. The CDR3 extends over 15 amino acids. Germline V gene sequence: CDR1 SGDLS, CDR2 YYNGEE.

This chain joins TRBV5-1 and TRBJ2-3; D is uncertain. V lost 1 base and J lost 0, with 9 bases in between. The germline gives CDR1 SGHRS, CDR2 YFSETQ. This CDR3 region has 15 residues. The chain's CDR3 is CASSLSQLSTDTQYF. The DNA of the CDR3 is TGCGCCAGCAGCTTGAGCCAGCTTAGCACAGATACGCAGTATTTT.

V gene TRBV25-1 combines with J gene TRBJ1-1; D is perhaps TRBD1 (5 bases). Germline V gene lookup returns CDR1 MGHDK and CDR2 SYGVNS. Trimming shortened V by 4 bases and J by 7 bases, and 13 bases separated the two germline ends. The CDR3 is 13 residues long. The CDR3 sequence: CASSVRAKDEAFF. CDR3 sequence (DNA): TGTGCCAGCAGTGTCAGGGCTAAGGATGAAGCTTTCTTT. Using reference TRBV25-1 and TRBJ1-1 for the parts outside the CDR3, the full variable domain is EADIYQTPRYLVIGTGKKITLECSQTMGHDKMYWYQQDPGMELHLIHYSYGVNSTEKGDLSSESTVSRIRTEHFPLTLESARPSHTSQYLCASSVRAKDEAFFGQGTRLTVV.